The entry below describes one TCR beta chain. Its antigen is unknown. No quality values exist for individual bases; no much larger clone is one base distant. Each PCR received spiked-in synthetic TCR analog templates so that absolute template abundance could be estimated from read counts. Using the immunoSEQ assay, TCRbeta CDR3 regions were amplified from genomic DNA with bias-controlled V and J gene primers. Sequencing of rearranged TCRbeta segments was done at approximately 20X coverage. In the authors' own workflow: Sequencing errors were corrected by clustering and CDR3s were annotated against IMGT to assign V, D and J genes. Out-of-frame and stop-codon sequences were excluded, and only productive TCRbeta rearrangements were used in downstream analyses. Clonality was calculated as one minus the Shannon entropy normalized by the log of the number of unique productive sequences. Clones differing between time points or between blood and tumor were identified by Fisher's exact test with Benjamini-Hochberg correction at adjusted p below 0.01. This is the immuneACCESS table as TCRdb keeps it, with only in-frame sequences that have V and J called. A part of the clones is gone; compared with another copy, unresolved V genes explain less than half, and the rest is unexplained. The DNA gave D and trimming, while V, J and clone size come from that table. This sample has roughly 100,000 clones in its table, and around 85% of those were observed once. Together, the top ten hold around 2.4% of the sample.

This sample is part of a study of PD-L1 blockade in urothelial cancer (dated by TCRdb to about 2017). Notes on the research overall: Therapy was started around 2014 for all patients, and atezolizumab 1,200 mg was administered intravenously every 3 weeks. Blood samples yielded a median of roughly 150,000 T cells and roughly 83,000 unique TCRs, with median clonality approximately 0.08. Blood samples were analyzed at 3 weeks after treatment start (second dose) and at 6 weeks after treatment start. About nine tenths of the roughly 29 patients were identified as males with urothelial cancer of bladder origin, and a prior smoking history was reported by 18 of 29 patients. TCR sequencing covered pretreatment tumor samples and matched, serially collected peripheral blood taken before and after atezolizumab treatment. The study, an exploratory multi-omic analysis, examined somatic, immune and clinical correlates of response to PD-L1 blockade with atezolizumab in urothelial cancer. Durable clinical benefit meant progression-free survival longer than 6 months, and TCR features were also tested against progression-free and overall survival. An ECOG performance status of 0 or 1 was recorded for the patients, and 0 to 3 prior chemotherapy regimens had been received by the patients. About 10 patients reached durable clinical benefit, while 15 to 25 patients did not. Whole exome sequencing and RNA sequencing of pretreatment tumors were performed alongside TCR sequencing in the same patients. Some 30 patients had pretreatment blood TCR-seq, some 25 had at least one posttreatment blood collection, and some 25 had tumor TCR-seq.

A cohort of about 31 patients with locally advanced or metastatic urothelial carcinoma, treated at Memorial Sloan Kettering on a trial protocol, was included. Peripheral blood mononuclear cells were collected pretreatment and during treatment, with between 1 and 8 total time points obtained per patient. The Qiagen DNeasy Blood extraction kit was used to purify genomic DNA from total PBMCs and from tumor samples. Collected pretreatment and during treatment, PBMCs were isolated and stored as previously described. On the study overall, not on this receptor specifically: Improved progression-free and overall survival was found to be associated with pretreatment peripheral blood TCR clonality below the median. At 3 weeks after the start of treatment, tumor-associated TCR clones in peripheral blood had expanded more in patients with durable benefit (n ≈ 24, p = 0.022). Small sample size (n of about 29) and many exploratory analyses mean the results are intended to be hypothesis-generating.

The source material was PBMCs, sampled around atezolizumab (anti-PD-L1) treatment. The TCR was taken from a man aged 45 to 65 with urothelial cancer.

The sequenced DNA is TGTGCCTGGAGTGTACAGCGGTCGGGGGGTGGTTCTGAAGCTTTCTTT. This translates into CAWSVQRSGGGSEAFF. Recombination connected TRBV30 to TRBJ1-1, with a tentative D gene TRBD1 over 5 matching bases. The CDR3, from cysteine to phenylalanine, totals 16 residues. Here the CDR3 DNA is all that survives: 48 bases in frame from base 1. CDR1 is given as GTSNPN and CDR2 as SVGIG, both from the germline V gene (reference sequence). Trimming at the junction amounts to 0 bases on V and 6 bases on J, and the germline ends lie 20 bases apart. Supplemented by the reference TRBV30 and TRBJ1-1 proteins around the CDR3, the complete variable domain is SQTIHQWPATLVQPVGSPLSLECTVEGTSNPNLYWYRQAAGRGLQLLFYSVGIGQISSEVPQNLSASRPQDRQFILSSKKLLLSDSGFYLCAWSVQRSGGGSEAFFGQGTRLTVV.